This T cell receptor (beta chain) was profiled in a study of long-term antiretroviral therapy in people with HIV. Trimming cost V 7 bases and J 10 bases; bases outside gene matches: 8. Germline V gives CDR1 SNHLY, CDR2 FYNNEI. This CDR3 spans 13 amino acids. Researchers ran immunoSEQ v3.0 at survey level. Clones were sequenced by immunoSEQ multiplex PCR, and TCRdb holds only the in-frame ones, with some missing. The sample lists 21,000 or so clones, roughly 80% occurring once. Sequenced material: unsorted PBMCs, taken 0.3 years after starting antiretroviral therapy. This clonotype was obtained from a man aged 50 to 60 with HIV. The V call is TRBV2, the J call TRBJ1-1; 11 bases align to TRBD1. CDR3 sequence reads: CASIQDRGPGAFF. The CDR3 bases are TGTGCCAGCATTCAGGACAGGGGGCCGGGAGCTTTCTTT.